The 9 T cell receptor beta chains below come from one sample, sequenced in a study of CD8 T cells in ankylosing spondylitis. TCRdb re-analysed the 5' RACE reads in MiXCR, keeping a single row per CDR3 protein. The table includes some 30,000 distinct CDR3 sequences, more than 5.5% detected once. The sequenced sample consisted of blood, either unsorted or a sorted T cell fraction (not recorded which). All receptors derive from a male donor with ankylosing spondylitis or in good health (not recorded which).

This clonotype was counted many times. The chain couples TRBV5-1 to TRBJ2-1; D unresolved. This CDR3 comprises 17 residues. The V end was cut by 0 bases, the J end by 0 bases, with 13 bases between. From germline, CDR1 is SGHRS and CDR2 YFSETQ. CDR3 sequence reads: CASSLGTTVSSYNEQFF. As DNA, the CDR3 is TGCGCCAGCAGCTTGGGAACGACGGTGAGCTCCTACAATGAGCAGTTCTTC.

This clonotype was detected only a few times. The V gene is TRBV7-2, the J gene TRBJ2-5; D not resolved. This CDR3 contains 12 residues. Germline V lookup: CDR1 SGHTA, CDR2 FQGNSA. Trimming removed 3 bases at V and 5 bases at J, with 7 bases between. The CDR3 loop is CASSFRSETQYF. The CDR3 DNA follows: TGTGCCAGCAGCTTTAGGTCGGAGACCCAGTACTTC.

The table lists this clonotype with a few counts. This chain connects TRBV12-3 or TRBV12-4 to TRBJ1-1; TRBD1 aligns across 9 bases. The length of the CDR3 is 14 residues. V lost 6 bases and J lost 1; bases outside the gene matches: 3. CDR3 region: CASSPGQGNTEAFF. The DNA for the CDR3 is TGTGCCAGCAGCCCGGGACAGGGGAACACTGAAGCTTTCTTT.

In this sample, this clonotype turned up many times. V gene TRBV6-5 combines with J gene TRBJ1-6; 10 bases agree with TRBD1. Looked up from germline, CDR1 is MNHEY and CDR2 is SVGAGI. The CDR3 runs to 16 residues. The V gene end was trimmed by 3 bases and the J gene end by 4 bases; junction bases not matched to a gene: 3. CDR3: CASSYGTGAYNSPLHF. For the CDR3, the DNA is TGTGCCAGCAGTTATGGGACAGGGGCGTATAATTCACCCCTCCACTTT.

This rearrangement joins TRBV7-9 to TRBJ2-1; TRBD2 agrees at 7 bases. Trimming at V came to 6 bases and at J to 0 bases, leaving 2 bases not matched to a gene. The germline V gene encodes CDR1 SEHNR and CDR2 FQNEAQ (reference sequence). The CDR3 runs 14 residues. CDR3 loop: CASRGGGSYNEQFF. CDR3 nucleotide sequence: TGTGCCAGCAGGGGGGGGGGCTCCTACAATGAGCAGTTCTTC.

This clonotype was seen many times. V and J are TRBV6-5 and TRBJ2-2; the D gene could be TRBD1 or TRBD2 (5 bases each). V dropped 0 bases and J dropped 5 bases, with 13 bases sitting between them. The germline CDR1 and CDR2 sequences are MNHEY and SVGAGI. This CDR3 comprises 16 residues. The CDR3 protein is CASSYSWGSGTGELFF. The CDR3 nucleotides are TGTGCCAGCAGTTACTCGTGGGGGTCAGGTACCGGGGAGCTGTTTTTT.

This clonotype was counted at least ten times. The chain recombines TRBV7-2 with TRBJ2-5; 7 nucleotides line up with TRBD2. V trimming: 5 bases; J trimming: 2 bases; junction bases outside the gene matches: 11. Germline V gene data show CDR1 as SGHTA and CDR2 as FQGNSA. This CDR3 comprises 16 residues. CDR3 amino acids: CASSLSTGEGQETQYF. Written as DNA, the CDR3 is TGTGCCAGCAGCCTAAGTACGGGGGAGGGACAAGAGACCCAGTACTTC. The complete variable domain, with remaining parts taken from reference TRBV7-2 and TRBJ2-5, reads GAGVSQSPSNKVTEKGKDVELRCDPISGHTALYWYRQSLGQGLEFLIYFQGNSAPDKSGLPSDRFSAERTGGSVSTLTIQRTQQEDSAVYLCASSLSTGEGQETQYFGPGTRLLVL.

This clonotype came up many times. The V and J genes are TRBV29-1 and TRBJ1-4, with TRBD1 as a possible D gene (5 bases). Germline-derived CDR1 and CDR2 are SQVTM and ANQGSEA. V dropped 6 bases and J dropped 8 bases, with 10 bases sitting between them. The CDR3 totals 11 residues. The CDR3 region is CSVLGGEKLFF. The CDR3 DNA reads TGCAGCGTCTTGGGGGGAGAAAAACTGTTTTTT.

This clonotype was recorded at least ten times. CDR3 residues: CASSFASGNTGELFF. CDR3 bases: TGTGCCAGCAGTTTCGCTAGCGGGAACACCGGGGAGCTGTTTTTT. This rearrangement joins TRBV12-3 or TRBV12-4 to TRBJ2-2; 7 nucleotides match TRBD2. The CDR3 spans 15 residues. With 3 bases clipped from V and 1 base from J, the junction kept 2 bases outside the gene matches.